Listed here are 32 T cell receptor beta chains from one sample, sequenced in a study of brain T cells in children with intractable seizures. Assay: immunoSEQ multiplex PCR; the TCRdb copy retains only in-frame clones and omits some. The sample consists of approximately 330,000 clones, approximately 93% of them appearing once. Time point indicated: blood from clinic visit 5 months post-surgery; TSC patient then seizure free. The specimen was peripheral blood, collected less than 6 months after surgery. The origin of the receptors is a boy under three years old with tuberous sclerosis and intractable seizures.

The chain uses TRBV11-2 and TRBJ2-5; D not certain. Germline V gene data show CDR1 as SGHAT and CDR2 as FQNNGV. This CDR3 is 12 amino acids long. V shed 0 bases and J shed 7 bases, with 6 bases lying between them. CDR3 loop: CASSLDSGTQYF. The CDR3 DNA follows: TGTGCCAGCAGCTTAGATTCTGGGACCCAGTACTTC.

The rearrangement joins TRBV28 to TRBJ1-5; weak D call: TRBD1 (6 bases). CDR1 is MDHEN and CDR2 is SYDVKM in the germline V gene. With 3 bases removed from V and 4 bases from J, the gap between germline ends came to 25 bases. The CDR3 sequence is 19 residues long. The CDR3 region is CASSLWGGGARIFNQPQHF. CDR3 nucleotides: TGTGCCAGCAGTTTGTGGGGCGGGGGCGCCAGGATCTTTAATCAGCCCCAGCATTTT.

The chain uses TRBV4-1 and TRBJ1-2; tentatively, D is TRBD1 (6 bases). The V end was cut by 0 bases, the J end by 5 bases, with 19 bases between. The CDR3 is 17 amino acids. The germline gives CDR1 MGHRA, CDR2 YSYEKL. CDR3 nucleotides: TGCGCCAGCAGCCAAGATGAGGCAACGGGGGCAGGGTATGGCTACACCTTC. Encoded protein: CASSQDEATGAGYGYTF.

The V gene is TRBV18, the J gene TRBJ1-6; maybe TRBD1 (5 bases). Trimming left V 2 bases short and J 7 bases short, with 12 bases between. CDR1 and CDR2 from the germline V gene are KGHSH and LQKENI. This CDR3 spans 15 amino acids. The CDR3 DNA is TGTGCCAGCTCACCATATGACAGTCTGAATTCACCCCTCCACTTT. Translating gives CASSPYDSLNSPLHF.

The gene calls are TRBV29-1 and TRBJ2-1, with a weak D call TRBD2 (7 bases). Germline V CDR1 and CDR2: SQVTM, ANQGSEA. The CDR3 contains 14 residues. Trimming left V 7 bases short and J 3 bases short, with 16 bases between. CDR3 DNA sequence: TGCAGCGGCCAGTCCGGGGGGCTCTACAATGAGCAGTTCTTC. This sequence encodes CSGQSGGLYNEQFF.

The genes are TRBV2 and TRBJ2-3, with TRBD2 identical over 10 bases. The CDR3 has 17 residues. The V gene's germline CDR1 is SNHLY and CDR2 FYNNEI. V was clipped by 2 bases and J by 6 bases; unmatched bases: 11. The CDR3 here is CASSESSGGTTGDTQYF. CDR3 DNA: TGTGCCAGCAGTGAAAGTAGCGGGGGGACAACCGGGGATACGCAGTATTTT.

Details on this clone: One junction end disagrees with the germline gene, perhaps due to a read error. The chain has TRBV19 and TRBJ2-7, with no clear D. The germline CDR1 and CDR2 sequences are LNHDA and SQIVND (reference sequence). The CDR3 runs to 10 residues. The CDR3: CGLPSYEQYF. CDR3 nucleotides: TGCGGCCTCCCCTCCTACGAGCAGTACTTC.

The DNA for the CDR3 is TGTGCCAGCAGTTTGGGACAGGGGGTTCAGCCCCAGCATTTT. It is translated as CASSLGQGVQPQHF. The chain links TRBV27 to TRBJ1-5; 11 bases agree with TRBD1. The CDR3 sequence is 14 residues long. In germline, CDR1 is MNHEY, CDR2 SMNVEV (reference sequence). V trimming: 3 bases; J trimming: 6 bases; junction bases outside the gene matches: 1.

The chain couples TRBV5-4 to TRBJ2-7; the match to TRBD1 covers 7 bases. V dropped 6 bases and J dropped 6; count of bases not matched to a gene: 15. The CDR3 consists of 15 residues. The germline CDR1 and CDR2 sequences are SGHNT and YYREEE (reference sequence). The CDR3 region has the DNA TGTGCCAGCACCGAATCCCCCGACAGGGCAGCCGAGCAGTACTTC. Encoded protein: CASTESPDRAAEQYF.

In DNA form, the CDR3 reads TGCGCCAGCAGCTTGAGTGGAGGTCCGGGGGGCGGCTATGGCTACACCTTC. It encodes CASSLSGGPGGGYGYTF. This chain uses TRBV5-1 with TRBJ1-2; D perhaps matches TRBD1 (6 bases). Germline V gene data show CDR1 as SGHRS and CDR2 as YFSETQ. The germline V and J ends were trimmed by 1 base and 4 bases, with 20 bases remaining between them. CDR3 length equals 17 residues. Full variable domain (outside the CDR3, taken from reference TRBV5-1 and TRBJ1-2): KAGVTQTPRYLIKTRGQQVTLSCSPISGHRSVSWYQQTPGQGLQFLFEYFSETQRNKGNFPGRFSGRQFSNSRSEMNVSTLELGDSALYLCASSLSGGPGGGYGYTFGSGTRLTVV.

The V gene is TRBV3-1 (or the pseudogene TRBV3-2), the J gene TRBJ2-3; no reliable D call. Trimming took off 1 base at V and 2 bases at J, with 4 bases between the two ends. The CDR3 consists of 13 residues. CDR1 and CDR2 (germline): LGHDT, YNNKEL (reference sequence). CDR3 loop: CASSQAATDTQYF. The CDR3 nucleotides read TGTGCCAGCAGCCAAGCGGCCACAGATACGCAGTATTTT.

V is TRBV30 and J is TRBJ1-2; D gene unclear. V lost 0 bases and J 2 bases, leaving 13 bases between the germline ends. The germline CDR1 and CDR2 sequences are GTSNPN and SVGIG (reference sequence). The CDR3 loop spans 15 amino acids. In DNA form, the CDR3 reads TGTGCCTGGAGTGTACCCCTGATACCGAACTATGGCTACACCTTC. It is translated as CAWSVPLIPNYGYTF.

The V gene is TRBV7-3, the J gene TRBJ2-1, with D hard to call. Trimming took 5 bases from V and 2 from J, leaving 10 bases between them. The CDR3 consists of 14 residues. The germline V gene has CDR1 SGHTA and CDR2 FQGTGA. The CDR3 loop reads CASSALGPYNEQFF. The CDR3 DNA follows: TGTGCCAGCAGCGCGCTCGGACCCTACAATGAGCAGTTCTTC.

In nucleotides, the CDR3 is TGTGCCAGCAATGGAGGGCCGACCTACAATGAGCAGTTCTTC. Amino acid sequence: CASNGGPTYNEQFF. V usage is TRBV2 and J usage is TRBJ2-1; tentative D call: TRBD2 (6 bases). Germline CDR1 SNHLY, CDR2 FYNNEI. Trimming took off 7 bases at V and 2 bases at J, with 12 bases between the two ends. This CDR3 comprises 14 residues.

The chain is built from TRBV27 and TRBJ2-3; a weak D match, TRBD2 (6 bases). V lost 1 base and J 1 base, leaving 9 bases between the germline ends. This CDR3 has 15 residues. Germline CDR1 is MNHEY and CDR2 is SMNVEV (reference sequence). This CDR3 is CASSLYPSGTDTQYF. The CDR3, as DNA: TGTGCCAGCAGTTTATACCCTAGCGGCACAGATACGCAGTATTTT.

This clone is a singleton in its sample. The chain joins TRBV7-6 to TRBJ2-2, with 12 positions matching TRBD2. The V gene end was trimmed by 4 bases and the J gene end by 5 bases; junction bases not matched to a gene: 2. The germline gives CDR1 SGHVS, CDR2 FNYEAQ. The CDR3 consists of 15 residues. In DNA, the CDR3 is TGTGCCAGCAGCTGGGGGACTAGCGGGACCGGGGAGCTGTTTTTT. Translation: CASSWGTSGTGELFF.

V is TRBV4-1 and J is TRBJ2-3; a weak D match, TRBD2 (5 bases). The CDR3 sequence is 14 residues long. V lost 3 bases and J 2 bases, leaving 9 bases between the germline ends. Germline V gene lookup returns CDR1 MGHRA and CDR2 YSYEKL. The CDR3: CASSQRVDTDTQYF. The CDR3 DNA follows: TGCGCCAGCAGCCAGAGGGTGGACACAGATACGCAGTATTTT.

The chain recombines TRBV6-5 with TRBJ1-1; D is possibly TRBD1 (5 bases). Germline-derived CDR1 and CDR2 are MNHEY and SVGAGI. The CDR3 covers 14 residues. V was trimmed by 6 bases and J by 5 bases, leaving 16 bases between them. The CDR3 region has the DNA TGTGCCAGCAGCTCAGTAGGGACTGAGACTGAAGCTTTCTTT. This encodes CASSSVGTETEAFF.

The chain couples TRBV24-1 to TRBJ2-3, with 8 bases identical to TRBD1. V was clipped by 4 bases and J by 4 bases; unmatched bases: 6. Germline loops: CDR1 KGHDR, CDR2 SFDVKD. CDR3 length equals 15 residues. CDR3 in DNA: TGTGCCACCAGTGACCGTACAGGGGGTGCAGATACGCAGTATTTT. Protein product: CATSDRTGGADTQYF.

The rearrangement joins TRBV7-9 to TRBJ2-1; a weak D match, TRBD1 (6 bases). The CDR3 is 16 amino acids. CDR1 and CDR2 from the germline V gene are SEHNR and FQNEAQ (reference sequence). The V end was cut by 1 base, the J end by 7 bases, with 17 bases between. For the CDR3, the DNA is TGTGCCAGCAGCTTAGTCGGGCAGGGGCTGAAAAATGAGCAGTTCTTC. This gives the protein CASSLVGQGLKNEQFF.

This chain uses TRBV12-3 or TRBV12-4 with TRBJ2-1; 8 bases match TRBD2. The CDR3 sequence is 12 residues long. With V trimmed by 5 bases and J by 8 bases, 2 bases remained unmatched. CDR3 sequence reads: CASSREGDEQFF. The CDR3 coding sequence is TGTGCCAGCAGTCGGGAGGGCGATGAGCAGTTCTTC.

This chain uses TRBV3-1 (or the pseudogene TRBV3-2) with TRBJ1-2; 7 bases are a match to TRBD1. The germline V gene encodes CDR1 LGHDT and CDR2 YNNKEL (reference sequence). CDR3 length: 14 amino acids. The trim removed 4 bases at V and 2 bases at J, leaving 4 bases unmatched. CDR3 protein: CASSRKTGNYGYTF. CDR3 nucleotides: TGTGCCAGCAGCCGTAAGACAGGGAACTATGGCTACACCTTC.

The V gene is TRBV30, the J gene TRBJ2-5; D is perhaps TRBD1 or TRBD2 (5 bases each). Germline V gives CDR1 GTSNPN, CDR2 SVGIG (reference sequence). The CDR3 has 15 residues. The germline V and J ends were trimmed by 1 base and 4 bases, with 16 bases remaining between them. In DNA, the CDR3 is TGTGCCTGGAGTGGGGTAACCGGGGCGGGAGAGACCCAGTACTTC. The encoded protein is CAWSGVTGAGETQYF. Full variable domain (rest looked up from reference TRBV30 and TRBJ2-5): SQTIHQWPATLVQPVGSPLSLECTVEGTSNPNLYWYRQAAGRGLQLLFYSVGIGQISSEVPQNLSASRPQDRQFILSSKKLLLSDSGFYLCAWSGVTGAGETQYFGPGTRLLVL.

The chain is built from TRBV4-1 and TRBJ1-1; D possibly corresponds to TRBD1 (6 bases). Germline-derived CDR1 and CDR2 are MGHRA and YSYEKL. The CDR3 loop spans 14 amino acids. With 4 bases removed from V and 1 base from J, the gap between germline ends came to 10 bases. The CDR3 spells CASSLGGGNTEAFF. The CDR3 nucleotides read TGCGCCAGCAGCCTGGGGGGCGGGAACACTGAAGCTTTCTTT.

The V call is TRBV5-1, the J call TRBJ1-1; tentative D call: TRBD1 (6 bases). V lost 0 bases and J 5 bases, leaving 11 bases between the germline ends. The CDR3 has 14 residues. The germline V gene encodes CDR1 SGHRS and CDR2 YFSETQ. This chain's CDR3 is CASSLEQGRTEAFF. The CDR3, as DNA: TGCGCCAGCAGCTTGGAACAGGGAAGAACTGAAGCTTTCTTT.

In this sample, this clone turned up once. This chain uses TRBV11-3 with TRBJ2-5, with D maybe TRBD2 (5 bases). Per germline, CDR1 SGHNT and CDR2 YENEEA. V lost 3 bases to trimming and J lost 2 bases, with 7 bases between them. The CDR3 loop spans 13 amino acids. Here the CDR3 DNA reads TGTGCCAGCAGCTTGTGGGAGCAAGAGACCCAGTACTTC. Residues: CASSLWEQETQYF.

This chain's CDR3 is CATSGEGHYGYTF. The CDR3 DNA follows: TGTGCCACCTCAGGGGAGGGGCACTATGGCTACACCTTC. This chain links TRBV19 with TRBJ1-2, with D perhaps matching TRBD1 (6 bases). CDR1 is LNHDA and CDR2 is SQIVND in the germline V gene (reference sequence). The V and J ends lost 10 bases and 3 bases respectively, with 15 bases between them. This CDR3 contains 13 residues.

This rearrangement joins TRBV4-1 to TRBJ2-7; TRBD1 might be the D (5 bases). This CDR3 spans 14 amino acids. Germline V gene lookup returns CDR1 MGHRA and CDR2 YSYEKL. Trimming removed 0 bases at V and 5 bases at J, with 11 bases between. Written as DNA, the CDR3 is TGCGCCAGCAGCCAAGATGTCAGGGTCGACGAGCAGTACTTC. This encodes CASSQDVRVDEQYF.

The rearrangement joins TRBV29-1 to TRBJ2-2; 11 nucleotides agree with TRBD2. CDR1 SQVTM and CDR2 ANQGSEA come from the germline V gene. V trimming: 7 bases; J trimming: 6 bases; junction bases outside the gene matches: 7. The CDR3 runs to 14 residues. In nucleotides, the CDR3 is TGCAGCGGAAGGACTAGCGGGCCAGCCGGGGAGCTGTTTTTT. Translated, it gives CSGRTSGPAGELFF.

The chain has TRBV5-4 and TRBJ1-2; D gene uncertain. V dropped 5 bases and J dropped 4 bases, with 15 bases sitting between them. This CDR3 is built from 14 residues. The germline gives CDR1 SGHNT, CDR2 YYREEE (reference sequence). This CDR3 is CASSPGVDGYGYTF. CDR3 nucleotides: TGTGCCAGCAGTCCCGGGGTAGATGGCTATGGCTACACCTTC.

The sample holds one count of this clone. The gene calls are TRBV3-1 (or the pseudogene TRBV3-2) and TRBJ2-7; D gene unclear. V lost 1 base and J 9 bases, leaving 10 bases between the germline ends. Germline CDR1 reads LGHDT; CDR2 reads YNNKEL (reference sequence). The CDR3 contains 12 residues. This chain's CDR3 is CASSQGYYLQYF. CDR3 DNA sequence: TGTGCCAGCAGCCAAGGCTACTATCTGCAGTACTTC.

The J gene is TRBJ1-1, the V gene TRBV27; D is possibly TRBD1 (5 bases). This CDR3 is built from 12 residues. Deletions cut 3 bases from V and 8 bases from J, with 10 bases between. Germline V lookup: CDR1 MNHEY, CDR2 SMNVEV (reference sequence). CDR3 residues: CASSLGQGEAFF. The CDR3 nucleotides read TGTGCCAGCAGTTTGGGGCAGGGAGAAGCTTTCTTT.